The entry that follows covers one T cell receptor beta chain sequence. Individuals aged about 18 to 90 years were recruited from about two dozen US areas. Each participant's cohort was designated according to participant-reported clinical history. Donors in Cohort 3 who had recovered were those with two negative PCRs, healthcare professional clearance, or resolution of their symptoms. The data were obtained in a study of blood T cell repertoires in COVID-19. Study in general: The study drew acute and convalescent COVID-19 samples from the United States, Italy and Spain.

This CDR3 comprises 13 residues. J lost 2 bases, V lost 10 bases, and 3 bases had no gene match. Per germline, CDR1 MNHEY and CDR2 SVGAGI. The protocol was immunoSEQ multiplex PCR, while the TCRdb copy is restricted to in-frame clones and leaves out a portion. The profile shows approximately 170,000 clones, 70% to 90% of them singletons. The TCR originated in a woman aged 50 to 60 who had recovered from COVID-19. Sequencing used PBMCs or T cells enriched from blood (not recorded which). The chain is built from TRBV6-5 and TRBJ2-2; 8 bases line up with TRBD2. CDR3 sequence: CATRGGNTGELFF. The CDR3 nucleotides are TGTGCCACCCGGGGGGGAAACACCGGGGAGCTGTTTTTT.